The 3 T cell receptor beta chains in this list originate from one sample, sequenced in a study of cytotoxic CD8 clonotypes in ibrutinib-treated CLL. Data came from immunoSEQ multiplex PCR; TCRdb stores just in-frame clones and leaves some out. The sample lists 53,000 or so clones, about 54% occurring once. The source material was PBMCs, sampled at disease progression, from a patient treated with ibrutinib. The receptors were gathered from a human donor with chronic lymphocytic leukemia.

The gene calls are TRBV28 and TRBJ1-5; possibly TRBD1 for D (5 bases). The CDR3 is 15 residues long. The germline gives CDR1 MDHEN, CDR2 SYDVKM. Trimming left V 2 bases short and J 0 bases short, with 8 bases between. This CDR3 reads CASSLGAVSNQPQHF. The CDR3 DNA reads as TGTGCCAGCAGTTTAGGGGCAGTTAGCAATCAGCCCCAGCATTTT. The full variable domain, in which reference TRBV28 and TRBJ1-5 provide the parts outside the CDR3, is DVKVTQSSRYLVKRTGEKVFLECVQDMDHENMFWYRQDPGLGLRLIYFSYDVKMKEKGDIPEGYSVSREKKERFSLILESASTNQTSMYLCASSLGAVSNQPQHFGDGTRLSIL.

V gene TRBV10-3 combines with J gene TRBJ1-1; D call uncertain. V dropped 6 bases and J dropped 2 bases, with 7 bases sitting between them. Germline CDR1 ENHRY, CDR2 SYGVKD. The length of the CDR3 is 12 residues. The CDR3 DNA is TGTGCCATCAGCGGGCTAAACACTGAAGCTTTCTTT. Protein: CAISGLNTEAFF.

V gene TRBV30 combines with J gene TRBJ2-1; 9 positions match TRBD1. This CDR3 is 16 amino acids long. The germline gives CDR1 GTSNPN, CDR2 SVGIG (reference sequence). V was pared by 5 bases and J by 7 bases, with 15 bases of the junction left unmatched. The CDR3 DNA follows: TGTGCCTGGGGTTGGAAACCGGGACAGGGACGTAATGAGCAGTTCTTC. Its protein is CAWGWKPGQGRNEQFF.